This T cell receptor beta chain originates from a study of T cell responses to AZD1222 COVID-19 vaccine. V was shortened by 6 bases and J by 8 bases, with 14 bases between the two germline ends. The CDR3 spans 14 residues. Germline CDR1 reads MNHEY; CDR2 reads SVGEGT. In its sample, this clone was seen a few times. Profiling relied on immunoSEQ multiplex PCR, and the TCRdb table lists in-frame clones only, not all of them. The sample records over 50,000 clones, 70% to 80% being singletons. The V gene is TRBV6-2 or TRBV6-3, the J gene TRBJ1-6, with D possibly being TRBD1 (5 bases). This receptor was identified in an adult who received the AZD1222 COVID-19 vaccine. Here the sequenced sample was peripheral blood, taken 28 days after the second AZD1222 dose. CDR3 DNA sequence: TGTGCCAGCAGCCTGGGGGAAGTTGATTCACCCCTCCACTTT. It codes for CASSLGEVDSPLHF.